This T cell receptor (beta chain) emerged from a study of shared clonotypes between healthy human individuals. Measured with immunoSEQ multiplex PCR; TCRdb has only the in-frame clones, and not every one. The data show 2 million to 3 million clones, 90% to 95% seen once. The germline CDR1 and CDR2 sequences are SGHTA and FQGNSA. This CDR3 spans 17 amino acids. V was pared by 2 bases and J by 0 bases, with 16 bases between. The clonotype was recovered from a young man in good health. Some clones in this sample may be carry-over from other donors' samples. The rearrangement joins TRBV7-2 to TRBJ1-2; the D is unclear. Material: naive CD4+ T cells from PBMCs. Subset meaning: CD45RA+ positively selected. In DNA, the CDR3 is TGTGCCAGCAGCTTACGGCAAGCGGGGAGGGCTAACTATGGCTACACCTTC. Its translation is CASSLRQAGRANYGYTF.